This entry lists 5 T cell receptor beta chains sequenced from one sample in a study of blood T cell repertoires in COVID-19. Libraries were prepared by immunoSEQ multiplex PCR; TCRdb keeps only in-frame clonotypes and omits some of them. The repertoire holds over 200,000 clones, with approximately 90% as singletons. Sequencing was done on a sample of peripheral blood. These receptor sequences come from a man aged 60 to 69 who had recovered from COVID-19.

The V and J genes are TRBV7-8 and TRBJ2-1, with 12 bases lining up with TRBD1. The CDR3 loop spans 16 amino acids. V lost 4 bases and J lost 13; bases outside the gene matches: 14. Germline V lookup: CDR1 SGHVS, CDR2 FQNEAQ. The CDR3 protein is CASSSWGDRGLKGQFF. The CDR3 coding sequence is TGTGCCAGCAGCTCCTGGGGGGACAGGGGGCTAAAAGGACAGTTCTTC.

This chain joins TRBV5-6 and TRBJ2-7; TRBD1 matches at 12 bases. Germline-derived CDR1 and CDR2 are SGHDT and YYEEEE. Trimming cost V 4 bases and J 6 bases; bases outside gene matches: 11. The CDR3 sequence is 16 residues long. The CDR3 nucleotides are TGTGCCAGCAGCGCAGTCACTGGGACAGGGGGCTTCGAGCAGTACTTC. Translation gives CASSAVTGTGGFEQYF.

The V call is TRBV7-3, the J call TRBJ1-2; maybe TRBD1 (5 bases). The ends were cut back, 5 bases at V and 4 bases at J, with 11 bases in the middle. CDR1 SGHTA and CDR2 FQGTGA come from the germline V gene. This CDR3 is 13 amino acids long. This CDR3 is CASSQNQGYGYTF. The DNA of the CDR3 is TGTGCCAGCAGCCAAAACCAGGGCTATGGCTACACCTTC. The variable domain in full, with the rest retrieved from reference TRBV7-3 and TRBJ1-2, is GAGVSQTPSNKVTEKGKYVELRCDPISGHTALYWYRQSLGQGPEFLIYFQGTGAADDSGLPNDRFFAVRPEGSVSTLKIQRTERGDSAVYLCASSQNQGYGYTFGSGTRLTVV.

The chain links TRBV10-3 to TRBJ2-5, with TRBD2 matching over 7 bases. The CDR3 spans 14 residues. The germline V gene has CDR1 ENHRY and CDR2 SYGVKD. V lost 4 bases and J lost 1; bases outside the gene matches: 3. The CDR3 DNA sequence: TGTGCCATCAGTGCCGGCGGGGGCCAAGAGACCCAGTACTTC. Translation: CAISAGGGQETQYF.

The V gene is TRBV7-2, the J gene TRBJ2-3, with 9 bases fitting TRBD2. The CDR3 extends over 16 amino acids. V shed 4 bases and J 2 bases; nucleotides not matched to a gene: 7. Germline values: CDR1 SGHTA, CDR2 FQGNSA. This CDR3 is CASSSRAGGVTDTQYF. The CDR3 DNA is TGTGCCAGCAGCTCGAGGGCGGGGGGGGTCACAGATACGCAGTATTTT.